This TCR beta chain appears in the sequencing data of a study of T cells after yellow fever vaccination. With respect to this clonotype: Antigen unknown.

Study-wide findings and caveats: Of the clonotypes, a small share occurred in both CD4 and CD8 compartments. Compared with primary, the secondary response was weaker and peaked at day 5, not 15.

Researchers made TCR cDNA using 5'RACE template switching, and this step added a universal primer site and UMIs. TCRdb fed the 5' RACE reads into MiXCR, producing one record per CDR3 protein. The repertoire consists of 450,000 to 650,000 distinct CDR3 sequences, with roughly 13% occurring once and the leading ten covering more than 13%. Germline trimming cut 2 bases from V and 7 bases from J; bases unmatched to any gene: 7. Germline V gene lookup returns CDR1 MNHEY and CDR2 SVGEGT. The CDR3 is made up of 16 amino acids. Specimen: PBMCs, collected on the day of the yellow fever booster vaccination. J is TRBJ1-5 and V is TRBV6-2 or TRBV6-3; 11 nucleotides match TRBD1. This clonotype originated in a man younger than 40 who received the YFV17D yellow fever vaccine. The CDR3 spells CASSYARGTGGQPQHF. In DNA, the CDR3 is TGTGCCAGCAGTTACGCCCGGGGGACAGGGGGGCAGCCCCAGCATTTT.